A single sample is the source of the 14 T cell receptor beta chains below, sequenced in a study of blood T cell repertoires in COVID-19. Assay: immunoSEQ multiplex PCR; the TCRdb copy retains only in-frame clones and omits some. This table holds 150,000 to 200,000 clones, around 90% found once. Input material: PBMCs or T cells enriched from blood (not recorded which). These receptors were taken from a young woman who had recovered from COVID-19.

In its sample, this clone was seen a few times. The chain carries TRBV19 and TRBJ2-1; 7 bases agree with TRBD1. This CDR3 contains 12 residues. The ends lost 4 bases at V and 8 bases at J; junction bases unmatched: 2. CDR1 is LNHDA and CDR2 is SQIVND in the germline V gene (reference sequence). The DNA of the CDR3 is TGTGCCAGTAGTAAAACAGGGGATGAGCAGTTCTTC. Its protein is CASSKTGDEQFF.

V is TRBV4-1 and J is TRBJ2-4; unclear D gene. Looked up from germline, CDR1 is MGHRA and CDR2 is YSYEKL. V gave up 0 bases and J gave up 9 bases, with 9 bases separating them. This CDR3 spans 13 amino acids. The DNA for the CDR3 is TGCGCCAGCAGCCAAGAGAACGCGGCCATTCAGTACTTC. As protein: CASSQENAAIQYF.

The V gene is TRBV7-8, the J gene TRBJ2-1, with TRBD1 identical over 9 bases. The V gene end was trimmed by 5 bases and the J gene end by 8 bases; junction bases not matched to a gene: 10. The CDR3 has 15 amino acids. Germline V gene data show CDR1 as SGHVS and CDR2 as FQNEAQ. The CDR3 sequence: CASSDEDRGQDEQFF. The CDR3 nucleotides are TGTGCCAGCAGCGACGAGGACAGGGGTCAGGATGAGCAGTTCTTC.

V is TRBV30 and J is TRBJ1-2, with TRBD1 matching over 10 bases. The CDR3 sequence is 14 residues long. V shed 1 base and J 5 bases; nucleotides not matched to a gene: 4. Germline V gene sequence: CDR1 GTSNPN, CDR2 SVGIG (reference sequence). This CDR3 reads CAWSGDRGLYGYTF. CDR3 in DNA: TGTGCCTGGAGTGGGGACAGGGGCCTATATGGCTACACCTTC.

The genes are TRBV7-3 and TRBJ2-5; TRBD2 agrees at 11 bases. Germline V gene data show CDR1 as SGHTA and CDR2 as FQGTGA. The CDR3 spans 15 residues. With 0 bases clipped from V and 3 bases from J, the junction kept 0 bases outside the gene matches. In DNA, the CDR3 is TGTGCCAGCAGCTTAACGGGACTAGCGGAAGAGACCCAGTACTTC. Protein: CASSLTGLAEETQYF.

V is TRBV6-2 or TRBV6-3 and J is TRBJ2-5; TRBD2 agrees at 7 bases. CDR1 MNHEY and CDR2 SVGEGT come from the germline V gene. Trimming took 4 bases from V and 5 from J; bases not matched to a gene: 16. CDR3 size: 17 residues. The CDR3 sequence: CASSFPGLTGGRETQYF. The CDR3 region has the DNA TGTGCCAGCAGTTTCCCCGGACTGACCGGGGGGAGGGAGACCCAGTACTTC.

This chain uses TRBV7-2 with TRBJ1-1; D is unclear. Germline V CDR1 and CDR2: SGHTA, FQGNSA. The CDR3 extends over 14 amino acids. Between the trimmed V and J ends, which lost 1 base and 3 bases, there was a span of 9 bases. The CDR3 sequence: CASSLGQEDTEAFF. CDR3 DNA sequence: TGTGCCAGCAGCTTAGGGCAGGAAGACACTGAAGCTTTCTTT.

The rearrangement joins TRBV5-5 to TRBJ2-7; a possible D gene is TRBD2 (6 bases). CDR3 length: 14 residues. Per germline, CDR1 SGHKS and CDR2 YYEKEE (reference sequence). V was cut by 0 bases and J by 3 bases, with 10 bases left in between. The CDR3 region is CASSLANGGYEQYF. CDR3 in DNA: TGTGCCAGCAGCTTGGCCAACGGGGGCTACGAGCAGTACTTC.

The chain employs TRBV4-2 and TRBJ1-1, with 11 bases that match TRBD1. With V trimmed by 1 base and J by 5 bases, 12 bases remained unmatched. Germline-derived CDR1 and CDR2 are LGHNA and YNFKEQ. CDR3 length: 18 amino acids. The CDR3 bases are TGTGCCAGCAGCCAAGCCTCCGGGACAGGGGGTTATTCGACTGAAGCTTTCTTT. Amino acid sequence: CASSQASGTGGYSTEAFF.

The CDR3 bases are TGTGCCTGGTTTCCCCTTCTTGGAAACACCATATATTTT. Translating it yields CAWFPLLGNTIYF. This chain joins TRBV30 and TRBJ1-3; no reliable D call. CDR3 length: 13 residues. V lost 5 bases to trimming and J lost 3 bases, with 11 bases between them. CDR1 and CDR2 (germline): GTSNPN, SVGIG (reference sequence).

This rearrangement joins TRBV2 to TRBJ2-7, with a weak D call TRBD2 (6 bases). CDR3 length: 14 amino acids. V was pared by 0 bases and J by 6 bases, with 12 bases between. Germline lookup yields CDR1 SNHLY and CDR2 FYNNEI. Written as DNA, the CDR3 is TGTGCCAGCAGTGAAGCTCGGCGGGGAGGCGAGCAGTACTTC. Translated, it gives CASSEARRGGEQYF.

This chain connects TRBV14 to TRBJ2-5; maybe TRBD1 (6 bases). Trimming took off 4 bases at V and 1 base at J, with 10 bases between the two ends. In germline, CDR1 is SGHDN, CDR2 FVKESK. The CDR3 has 14 amino acids. The CDR3 reads CASSRNRAQETQYF. The CDR3 nucleotides are TGTGCCAGCAGCCGAAACAGGGCCCAAGAGACCCAGTACTTC.

The chain recombines TRBV25-1 with TRBJ1-2; 7 bases are shared with TRBD1. CDR1 MGHDK and CDR2 SYGVNS come from the germline V gene. CDR3 length equals 13 residues. V lost 7 bases to trimming and J lost 8 bases; unmatched junction nucleotides: 10. The chain's CDR3 is CASKQGSGGGYTF. As DNA, the CDR3 is TGTGCCAGCAAACAGGGGAGCGGAGGCGGCTACACCTTC.

V is TRBV29-1 and J is TRBJ2-1; 9 bases agree with TRBD2. The CDR3 contains 14 residues. Germline assignment: CDR1 SQVTM and CDR2 ANQGSEA. V dropped 6 bases and J dropped 7; count of bases not matched to a gene: 10. Written as DNA, the CDR3 is TGCAGCGTAAGACTAGCGGCGCAGGGGAATGAGCAGTTCTTC. Translating it yields CSVRLAAQGNEQFF.